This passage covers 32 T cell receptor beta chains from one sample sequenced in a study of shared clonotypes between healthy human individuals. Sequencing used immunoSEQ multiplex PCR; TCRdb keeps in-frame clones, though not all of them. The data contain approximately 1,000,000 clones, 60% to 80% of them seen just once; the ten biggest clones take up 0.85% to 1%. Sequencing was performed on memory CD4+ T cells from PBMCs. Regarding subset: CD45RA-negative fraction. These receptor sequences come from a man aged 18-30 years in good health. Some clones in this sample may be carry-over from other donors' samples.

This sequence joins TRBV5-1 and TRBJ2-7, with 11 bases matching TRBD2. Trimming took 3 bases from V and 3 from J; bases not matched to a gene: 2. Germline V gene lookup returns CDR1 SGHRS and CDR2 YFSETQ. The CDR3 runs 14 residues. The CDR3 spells CASSWGLADYEQYF. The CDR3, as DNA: TGCGCCAGCAGCTGGGGACTAGCGGACTACGAGCAGTACTTC.

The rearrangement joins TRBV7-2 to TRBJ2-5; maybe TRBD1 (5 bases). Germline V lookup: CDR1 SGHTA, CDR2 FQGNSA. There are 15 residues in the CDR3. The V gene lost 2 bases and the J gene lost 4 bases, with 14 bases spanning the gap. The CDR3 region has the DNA TGTGCCAGCAGCTTATATCAGGGCTTAGGAGAGACCCAGTACTTC. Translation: CASSLYQGLGETQYF.

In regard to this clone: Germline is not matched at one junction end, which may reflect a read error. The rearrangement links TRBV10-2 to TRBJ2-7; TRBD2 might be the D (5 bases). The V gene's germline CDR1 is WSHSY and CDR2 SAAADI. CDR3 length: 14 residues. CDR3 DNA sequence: TGCGCCAGCACCCGGACGGTGGACTCCTACGATCAGTACTTC. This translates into CASTRTVDSYDQYF.

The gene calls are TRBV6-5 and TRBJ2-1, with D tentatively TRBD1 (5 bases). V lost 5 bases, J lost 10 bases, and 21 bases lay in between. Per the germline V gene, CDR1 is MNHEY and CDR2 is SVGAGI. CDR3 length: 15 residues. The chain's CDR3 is CASSGRGRLRQEQFF. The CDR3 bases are TGTGCCAGCAGTGGAAGGGGCCGGCTCCGACAAGAGCAGTTCTTC.

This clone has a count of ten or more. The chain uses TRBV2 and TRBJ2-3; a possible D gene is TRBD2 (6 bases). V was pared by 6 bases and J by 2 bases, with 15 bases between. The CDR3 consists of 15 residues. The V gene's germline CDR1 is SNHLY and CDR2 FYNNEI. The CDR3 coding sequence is TGTGCCAGCAGACGGACTACCCTCTCCACAGATACGCAGTATTTT. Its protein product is CASRRTTLSTDTQYF. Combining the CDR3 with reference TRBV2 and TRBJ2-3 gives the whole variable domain EPEVTQTPSHQVTQMGQEVILRCVPISNHLYFYWYRQILGQKVEFLVSFYNNEISEKSEIFDDQFSVERPDGSNFTLKIRSTKLEDSAMYFCASRRTTLSTDTQYFGPGTRLTVL.

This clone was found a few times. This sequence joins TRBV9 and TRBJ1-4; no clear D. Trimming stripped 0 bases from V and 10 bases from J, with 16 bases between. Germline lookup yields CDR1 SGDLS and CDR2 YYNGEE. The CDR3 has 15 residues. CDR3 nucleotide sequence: TGTGCCAGCAGCGTAGACCCCACCGGCTACGGAAAACTGTTTTTT. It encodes CASSVDPTGYGKLFF.

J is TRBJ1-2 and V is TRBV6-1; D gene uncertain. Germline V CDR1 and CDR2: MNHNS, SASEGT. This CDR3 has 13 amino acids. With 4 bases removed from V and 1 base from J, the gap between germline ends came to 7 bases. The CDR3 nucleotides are TGTGCCAGCAGTGTGGCAGTTAACTATGGCTACACCTTC. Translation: CASSVAVNYGYTF.

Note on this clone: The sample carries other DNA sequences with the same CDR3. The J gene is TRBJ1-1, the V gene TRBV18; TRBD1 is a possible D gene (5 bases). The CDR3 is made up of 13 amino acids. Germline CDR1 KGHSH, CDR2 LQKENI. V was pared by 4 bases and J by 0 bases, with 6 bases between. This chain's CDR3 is CASSQGLNTEAFF. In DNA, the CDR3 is TGTGCCAGCTCACAGGGGTTGAACACTGAAGCTTTCTTT.

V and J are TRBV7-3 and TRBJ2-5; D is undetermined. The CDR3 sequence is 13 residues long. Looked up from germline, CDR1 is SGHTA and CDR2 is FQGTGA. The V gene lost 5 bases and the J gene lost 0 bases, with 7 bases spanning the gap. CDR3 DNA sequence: TGTGCCAGCAGCGTGCGATACCAAGAGACCCAGTACTTC. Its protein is CASSVRYQETQYF.

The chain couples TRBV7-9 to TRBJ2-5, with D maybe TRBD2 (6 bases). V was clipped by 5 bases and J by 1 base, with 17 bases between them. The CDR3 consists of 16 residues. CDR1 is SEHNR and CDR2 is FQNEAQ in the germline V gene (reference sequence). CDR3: CASSPQGLFGQETQYF. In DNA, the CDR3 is TGTGCCAGCAGCCCACAAGGACTATTTGGCCAAGAGACCCAGTACTTC.

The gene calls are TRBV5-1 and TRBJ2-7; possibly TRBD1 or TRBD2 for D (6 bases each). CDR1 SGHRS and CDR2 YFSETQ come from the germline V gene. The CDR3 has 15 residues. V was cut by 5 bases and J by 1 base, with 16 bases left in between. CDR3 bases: TGCGCCAGCAGGCTACAGGGAGGTCGGTCCTACGAGCAGTACTTC. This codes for CASRLQGGRSYEQYF.

CDR3 amino acids: CSVGGGGIPYNEQFF. The CDR3 DNA reads as TGCAGCGTTGGGGGGGGCGGAATTCCCTACAATGAGCAGTTCTTC. The V and J genes are TRBV29-1 and TRBJ2-1, with D possibly being TRBD2 (7 bases). This CDR3 contains 15 residues. Germline values: CDR1 SQVTM, CDR2 ANQGSEA. V was trimmed by 4 bases and J by 2 bases, leaving 15 bases between them.

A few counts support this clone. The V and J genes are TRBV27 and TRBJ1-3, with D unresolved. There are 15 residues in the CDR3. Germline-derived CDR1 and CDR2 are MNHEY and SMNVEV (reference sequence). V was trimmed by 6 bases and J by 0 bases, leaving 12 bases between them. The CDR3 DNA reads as TGTGCCAGCAGCGAGCGGATCTCCTCTGGAAACACCATATATTTT. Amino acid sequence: CASSERISSGNTIYF.

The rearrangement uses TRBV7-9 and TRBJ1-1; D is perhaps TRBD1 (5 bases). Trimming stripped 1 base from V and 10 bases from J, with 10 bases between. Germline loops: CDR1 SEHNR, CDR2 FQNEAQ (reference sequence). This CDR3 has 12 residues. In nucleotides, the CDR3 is TGTGCCAGCAGCTTAGGGGACCGCGGAGCTTTCTTT. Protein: CASSLGDRGAFF.

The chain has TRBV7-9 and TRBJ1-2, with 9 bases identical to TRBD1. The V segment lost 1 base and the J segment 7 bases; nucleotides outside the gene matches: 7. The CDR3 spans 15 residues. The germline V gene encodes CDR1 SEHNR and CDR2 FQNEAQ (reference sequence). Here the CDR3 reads CASSLGTGALFGYTF. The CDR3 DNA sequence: TGTGCCAGCAGCTTAGGGACAGGGGCACTTTTTGGCTACACCTTC. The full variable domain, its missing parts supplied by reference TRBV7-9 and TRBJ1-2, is DTGVSQNPRHKITKRGQNVTFRCDPISEHNRLYWYRQTLGQGPEFLTYFQNEAQLEKSRLLSDRFSAERPKGSFSTLEIQRTEQGDSAMYLCASSLGTGALFGYTFGSGTRLTVV.

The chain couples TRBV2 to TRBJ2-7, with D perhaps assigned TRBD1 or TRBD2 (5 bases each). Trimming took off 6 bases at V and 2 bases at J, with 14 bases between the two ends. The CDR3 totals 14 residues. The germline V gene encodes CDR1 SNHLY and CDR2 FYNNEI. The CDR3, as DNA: TGTGCCAGCAGCATTGGGCAGGGACCCTACGAGCAGTACTTC. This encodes CASSIGQGPYEQYF.

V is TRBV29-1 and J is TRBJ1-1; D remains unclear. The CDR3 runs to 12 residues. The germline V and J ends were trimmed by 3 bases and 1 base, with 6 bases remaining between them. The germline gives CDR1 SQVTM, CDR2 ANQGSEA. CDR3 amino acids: CSVERENTEAFF. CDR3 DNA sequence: TGCAGCGTTGAGAGGGAGAACACTGAAGCTTTCTTT.

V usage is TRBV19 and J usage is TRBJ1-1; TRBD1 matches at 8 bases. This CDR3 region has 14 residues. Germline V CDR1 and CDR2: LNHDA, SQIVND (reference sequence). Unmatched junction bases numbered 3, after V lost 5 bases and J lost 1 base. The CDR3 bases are TGTGCCAGTAGTGACAGGGGAAAGAACACTGAAGCTTTCTTT. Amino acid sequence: CASSDRGKNTEAFF.

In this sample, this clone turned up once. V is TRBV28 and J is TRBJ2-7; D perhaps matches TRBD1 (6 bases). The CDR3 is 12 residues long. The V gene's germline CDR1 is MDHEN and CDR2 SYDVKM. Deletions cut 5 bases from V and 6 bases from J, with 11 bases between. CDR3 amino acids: CASSPYRVEQYF. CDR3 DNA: TGTGCCAGCAGTCCATACAGGGTCGAGCAGTACTTC. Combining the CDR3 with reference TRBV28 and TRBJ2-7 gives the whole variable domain DVKVTQSSRYLVKRTGEKVFLECVQDMDHENMFWYRQDPGLGLRLIYFSYDVKMKEKGDIPEGYSVSREKKERFSLILESASTNQTSMYLCASSPYRVEQYFGPGTRLTVT.

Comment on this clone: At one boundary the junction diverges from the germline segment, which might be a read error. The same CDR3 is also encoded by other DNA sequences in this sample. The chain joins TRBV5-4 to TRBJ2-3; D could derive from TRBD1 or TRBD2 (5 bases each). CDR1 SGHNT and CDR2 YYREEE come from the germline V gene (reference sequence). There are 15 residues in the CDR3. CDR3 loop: CASSTPTGGTDTQYF. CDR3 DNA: TGTGCCAGCAGCACTCCCACAGGAGGCACAGATACACAGTATTTT.

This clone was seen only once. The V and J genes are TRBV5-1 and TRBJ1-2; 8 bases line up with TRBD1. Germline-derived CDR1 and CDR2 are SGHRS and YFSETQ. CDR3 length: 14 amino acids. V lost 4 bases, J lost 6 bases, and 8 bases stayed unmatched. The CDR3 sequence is CASSIYGQGDGYTF. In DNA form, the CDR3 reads TGCGCCAGCAGCATTTATGGACAGGGAGATGGCTACACCTTC.

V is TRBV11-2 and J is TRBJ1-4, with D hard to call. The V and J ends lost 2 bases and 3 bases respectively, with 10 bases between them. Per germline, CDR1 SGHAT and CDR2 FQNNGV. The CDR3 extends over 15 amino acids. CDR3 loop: CASSLLGVANEKLFF. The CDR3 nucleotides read TGTGCCAGCAGCTTATTGGGAGTTGCTAATGAAAAACTGTTTTTT.

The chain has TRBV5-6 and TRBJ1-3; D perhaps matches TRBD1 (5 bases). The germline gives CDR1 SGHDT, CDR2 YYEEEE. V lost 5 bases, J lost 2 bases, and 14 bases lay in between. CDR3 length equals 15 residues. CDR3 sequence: CASSRDRHPGNTIYF. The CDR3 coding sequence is TGTGCCAGCAGTCGGGACCGCCACCCTGGAAACACCATATATTTT.

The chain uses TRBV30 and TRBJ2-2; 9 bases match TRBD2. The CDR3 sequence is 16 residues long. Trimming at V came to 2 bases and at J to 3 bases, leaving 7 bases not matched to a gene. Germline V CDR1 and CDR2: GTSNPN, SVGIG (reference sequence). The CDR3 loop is CAWSLFLAGYTGELFF. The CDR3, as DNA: TGTGCCTGGAGTCTTTTTCTAGCGGGGTACACCGGGGAGCTGTTTTTT.

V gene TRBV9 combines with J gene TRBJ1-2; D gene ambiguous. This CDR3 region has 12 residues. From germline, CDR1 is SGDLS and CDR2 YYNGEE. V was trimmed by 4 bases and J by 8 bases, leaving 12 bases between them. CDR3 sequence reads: CASSSRGEGYTF. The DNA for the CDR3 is TGTGCCAGCAGCTCCCGCGGCGAAGGCTACACCTTC.

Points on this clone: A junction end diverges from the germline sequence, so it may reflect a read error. CDR3 region: CDSSLSVRAGVHYEQYF. The CDR3 region has the DNA TGTGACAGCAGTTTATCAGTTCGAGCGGGAGTTCATTACGAGCAGTACTTC. The chain carries TRBV27 and TRBJ2-7; TRBD2 matches at 8 bases. CDR1 and CDR2 (germline): MNHEY, SMNVEV (reference sequence). The CDR3 covers 17 residues.

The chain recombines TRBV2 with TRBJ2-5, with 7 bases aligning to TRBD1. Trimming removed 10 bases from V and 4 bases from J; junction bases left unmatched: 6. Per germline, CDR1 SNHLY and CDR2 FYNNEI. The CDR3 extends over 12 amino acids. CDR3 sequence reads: CATDRDRETQYF. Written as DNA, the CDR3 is TGTGCCACCGACAGGGATAGAGAGACCCAGTACTTC.

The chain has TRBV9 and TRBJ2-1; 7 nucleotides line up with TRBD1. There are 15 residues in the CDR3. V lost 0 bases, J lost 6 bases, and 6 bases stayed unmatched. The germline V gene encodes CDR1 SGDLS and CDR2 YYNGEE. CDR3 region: CASSVDIGTANEQFF. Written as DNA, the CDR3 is TGTGCCAGCAGCGTAGATATCGGGACAGCCAATGAGCAGTTCTTC.

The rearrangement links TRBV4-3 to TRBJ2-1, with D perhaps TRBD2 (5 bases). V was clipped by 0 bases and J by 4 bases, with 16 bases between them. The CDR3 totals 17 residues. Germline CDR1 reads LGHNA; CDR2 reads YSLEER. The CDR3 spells CASSQDSSTTSYNEQFF. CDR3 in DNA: TGCGCCAGCAGCCAAGATTCTTCGACTACTTCGTACAATGAGCAGTTCTTC.

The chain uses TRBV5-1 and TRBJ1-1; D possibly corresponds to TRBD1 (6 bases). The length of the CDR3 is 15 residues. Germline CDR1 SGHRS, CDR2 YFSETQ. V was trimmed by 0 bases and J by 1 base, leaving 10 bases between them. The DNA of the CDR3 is TGCGCCAGCAGCTTGGCAGGAGGGGGGAACACTGAAGCTTTCTTT. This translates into CASSLAGGGNTEAFF.

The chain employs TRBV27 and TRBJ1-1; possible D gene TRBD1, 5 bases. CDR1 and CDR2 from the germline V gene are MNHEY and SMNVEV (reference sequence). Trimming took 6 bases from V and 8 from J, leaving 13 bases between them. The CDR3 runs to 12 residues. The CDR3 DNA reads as TGTGCCAGCAGCGGGGGGGGTATCGAAGCTTTCTTT. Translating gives CASSGGGIEAFF.

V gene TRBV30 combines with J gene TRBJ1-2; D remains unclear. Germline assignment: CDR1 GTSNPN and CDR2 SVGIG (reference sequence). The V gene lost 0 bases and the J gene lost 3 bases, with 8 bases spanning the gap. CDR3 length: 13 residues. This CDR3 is CAWSVNMDYGYTF. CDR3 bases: TGTGCCTGGAGTGTTAACATGGACTATGGCTACACCTTC. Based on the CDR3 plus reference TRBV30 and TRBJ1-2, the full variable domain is SQTIHQWPATLVQPVGSPLSLECTVEGTSNPNLYWYRQAAGRGLQLLFYSVGIGQISSEVPQNLSASRPQDRQFILSSKKLLLSDSGFYLCAWSVNMDYGYTFGSGTRLTVV.